The 9 T cell receptor beta chains below come from one sample, sequenced in a study of neurological immune-mediated disorders. TCRdb reanalysed the 5' RACE reads using MiXCR and keeps one entry per CDR3 protein. The data show about 44,000 distinct CDR3 sequences, nearly 6.5% seen once. Sequenced material: CD4+ T cells from blood. Receptors originate from a middle-aged woman in good health.

This clonotype was counted once. The J gene is TRBJ2-2, the V gene TRBV20-1; D gene uncertain. The CDR3 covers 14 residues. Germline values: CDR1 DFQATT, CDR2 SNEGSKA (reference sequence). Written as DNA, the CDR3 is TGCGGCGCTAGAGAATGGGCTTCTACCGGGGAGCTGTTTTTT. Translating gives CGAREWASTGELFF.

This clonotype was recorded many times. This chain links TRBV4-3 with TRBJ1-5; D is unresolved. Trimming removed 3 bases at V and 0 bases at J, with 3 bases between. CDR3 length: 13 residues. CDR1 and CDR2 (germline): LGHNA, YSLEER. CDR3 sequence: CASSQSSNQPQHF. The CDR3 nucleotides read TGCGCCAGCAGCCAGAGTAGCAATCAGCCCCAGCATTTT.

The sample holds many counts of this clonotype. The chain carries TRBV7-8 and TRBJ1-1; D might be TRBD1 (5 bases). V lost 5 bases and J 3 bases, leaving 10 bases between the germline ends. Germline assignment: CDR1 SGHVS and CDR2 FQNEAQ. This CDR3 has 13 amino acids. Here the CDR3 reads CASSGQQDTEAFF. Written as DNA, the CDR3 is TGTGCCAGCAGCGGACAACAGGACACTGAAGCTTTCTTT.

This clonotype was found many times. The V and J genes are TRBV7-9 and TRBJ1-2; D remains unclear. Trimming cost V 5 bases and J 5 bases, with 12 bases left between them. The germline V gene encodes CDR1 SEHNR and CDR2 FQNEAQ (reference sequence). The CDR3 totals 13 residues. The CDR3, as DNA: TGTGCCAGCAGCCCGGACTCGAAGTATGGCTACACCTTC. It is translated as CASSPDSKYGYTF.

This clonotype came up many times. The V and J genes are TRBV7-2 and TRBJ1-1; possible D gene TRBD1, 5 bases. With 6 bases removed from V and 1 base from J, the gap between germline ends came to 18 bases. There are 16 residues in the CDR3. The germline V gene encodes CDR1 SGHTA and CDR2 FQGNSA. CDR3 coding DNA: TGTGCCAGCAGTCCTGACAGCTATTACTCGAACACTGAAGCTTTCTTT. Translating it yields CASSPDSYYSNTEAFF.

This clonotype was detected many times. V usage is TRBV11-2 and J usage is TRBJ1-1, with 7 bases fitting TRBD1. This CDR3 is built from 13 residues. The germline V gene has CDR1 SGHAT and CDR2 FQNNGV. J gave up 8 bases and V 5 bases, and 8 bases lay outside the gene matches. As DNA, the CDR3 is TGTGCCAGCAGCCCCCGGGACAGTCGGGAAGCTTTCTTT. Translation: CASSPRDSREAFF.

In this sample, this clonotype turned up a few times. The gene calls are TRBV18 and TRBJ2-7; 7 bases agree with TRBD2. Germline V lookup: CDR1 KGHSH, CDR2 LQKENI. J was trimmed by 5 bases and V by 3 bases; bases with no gene match: 10. The length of the CDR3 is 15 residues. CDR3 residues: CASSPLRGSINEQYF. The CDR3 DNA sequence: TGTGCCAGCTCACCTTTACGCGGGAGTATCAACGAGCAGTACTTC.

This clonotype appeared many times. V and J are TRBV29-1 and TRBJ1-1; TRBD1 is a possible D gene (5 bases). The germline gives CDR1 SQVTM, CDR2 ANQGSEA. Trimming cost V 6 bases and J 6 bases, with 17 bases left between them. This CDR3 is 13 amino acids long. The CDR3 DNA follows: TGCAGCGTGGGGGTTCTGCGGAGCGCTGAAGCTTTCTTT. Translating it yields CSVGVLRSAEAFF.

Concerning this clonotype itself: A much more abundant neighbour one base away suggests this may be a read error. This rearrangement joins TRBV28 to TRBJ1-1; D not resolved. CDR1 is MDHEN, CDR2 SYDVKM, per germline. The CDR3 covers 12 residues. CDR3 loop: CSSSLLPTEAFF. In DNA, the CDR3 is TGTTCCAGCAGTTTACTCCCTACTGAAGCTTTCTTT.